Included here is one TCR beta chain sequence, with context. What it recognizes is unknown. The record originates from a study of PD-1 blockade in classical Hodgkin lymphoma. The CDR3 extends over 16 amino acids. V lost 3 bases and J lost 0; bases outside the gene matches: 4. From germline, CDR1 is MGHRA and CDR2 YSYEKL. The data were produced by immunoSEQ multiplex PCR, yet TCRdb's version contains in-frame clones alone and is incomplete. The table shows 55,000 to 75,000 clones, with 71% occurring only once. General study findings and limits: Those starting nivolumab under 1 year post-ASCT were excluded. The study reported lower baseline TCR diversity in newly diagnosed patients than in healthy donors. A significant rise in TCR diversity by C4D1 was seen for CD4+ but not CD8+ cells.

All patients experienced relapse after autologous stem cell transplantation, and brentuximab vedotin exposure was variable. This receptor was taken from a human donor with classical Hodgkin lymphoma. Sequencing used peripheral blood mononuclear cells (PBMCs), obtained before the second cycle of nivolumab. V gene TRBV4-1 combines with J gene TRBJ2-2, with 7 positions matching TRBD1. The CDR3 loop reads CASSHPGTANTGELFF. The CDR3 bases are TGCGCCAGCAGCCATCCCGGGACAGCGAACACCGGGGAGCTGTTTTTT.